This TCR beta chain appears in the sequencing data of a study of T cell responses to AZD1222 COVID-19 vaccine. General study findings and limits: Repertoire collection took place solely once the T cell response had peaked. Possibly, clonal diversity was underestimated; donors were largely white British and included more females.

Remarks on this clone: The antigen remains undetermined.

V gave up 2 bases and J gave up 0 bases, with 8 bases separating them. This CDR3 comprises 16 residues. From germline, CDR1 is KGHSH and CDR2 LQKENI. The data were produced by immunoSEQ multiplex PCR, yet TCRdb's version contains in-frame clones alone and is incomplete. The table includes approximately 100,000 clones, approximately 86% detected once. The chain combines TRBV18 with TRBJ1-6; D not resolved. The receptor comes from an adult in good health. The input for sequencing was peripheral blood, taken on day 0 of AZD1222 vaccination. The CDR3 loop is CASSPIPSSYNSPLHF. CDR3 in DNA: TGTGCCAGCTCACCAATCCCGAGCTCCTATAATTCACCCCTCCACTTT.